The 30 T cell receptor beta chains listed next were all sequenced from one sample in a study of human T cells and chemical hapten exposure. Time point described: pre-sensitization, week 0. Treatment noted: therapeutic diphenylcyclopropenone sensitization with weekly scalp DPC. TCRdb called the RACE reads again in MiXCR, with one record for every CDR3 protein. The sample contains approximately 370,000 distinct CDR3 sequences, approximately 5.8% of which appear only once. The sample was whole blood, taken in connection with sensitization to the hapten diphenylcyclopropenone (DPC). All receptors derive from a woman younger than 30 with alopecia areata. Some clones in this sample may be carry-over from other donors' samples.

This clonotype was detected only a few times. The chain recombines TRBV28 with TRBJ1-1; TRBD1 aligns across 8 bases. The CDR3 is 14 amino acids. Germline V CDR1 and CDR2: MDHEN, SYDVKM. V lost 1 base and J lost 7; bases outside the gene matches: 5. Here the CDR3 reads CASSLSTGAGEAFF. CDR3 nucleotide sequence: TGTGCCAGCAGTTTATCGACAGGGGCGGGTGAAGCTTTCTTT.

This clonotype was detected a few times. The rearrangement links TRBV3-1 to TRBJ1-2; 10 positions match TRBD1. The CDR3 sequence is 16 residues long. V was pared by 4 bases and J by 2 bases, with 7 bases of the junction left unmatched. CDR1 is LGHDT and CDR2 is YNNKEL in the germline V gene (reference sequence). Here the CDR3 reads CASSPLMGQGNYGYTF. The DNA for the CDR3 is TGTGCCAGCAGCCCCCTAATGGGACAGGGGAACTATGGCTACACCTTC.

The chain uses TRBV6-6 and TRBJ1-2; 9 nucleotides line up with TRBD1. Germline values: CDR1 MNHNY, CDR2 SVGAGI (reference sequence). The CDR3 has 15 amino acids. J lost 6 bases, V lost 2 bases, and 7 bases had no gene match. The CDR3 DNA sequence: TGTGCCAGCAGTTACCCGATGGACAGGGGTAATGGCTACACCTTC. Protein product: CASSYPMDRGNGYTF.

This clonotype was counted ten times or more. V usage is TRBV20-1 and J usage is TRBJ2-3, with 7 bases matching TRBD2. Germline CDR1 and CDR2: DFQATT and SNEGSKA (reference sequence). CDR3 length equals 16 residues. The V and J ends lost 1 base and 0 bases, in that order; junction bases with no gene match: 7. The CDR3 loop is CSARGLALPSTDTQYF. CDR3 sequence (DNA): TGCAGTGCTAGAGGACTAGCTCTTCCAAGCACAGATACGCAGTATTTT.

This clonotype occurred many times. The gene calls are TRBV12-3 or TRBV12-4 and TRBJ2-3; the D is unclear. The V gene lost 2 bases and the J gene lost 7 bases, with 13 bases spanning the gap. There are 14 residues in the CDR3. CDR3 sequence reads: CASSLFSATNTQYF. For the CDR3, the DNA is TGTGCCAGCAGTTTATTCTCGGCGACAAATACGCAGTATTTT.

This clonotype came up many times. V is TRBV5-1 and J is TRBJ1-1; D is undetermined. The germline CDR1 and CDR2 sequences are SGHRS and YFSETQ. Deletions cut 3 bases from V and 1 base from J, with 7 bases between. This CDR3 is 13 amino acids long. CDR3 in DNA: TGCGCCAGCAGCTCCACCAAGAACACTGAAGCTTTCTTT. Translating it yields CASSSTKNTEAFF.

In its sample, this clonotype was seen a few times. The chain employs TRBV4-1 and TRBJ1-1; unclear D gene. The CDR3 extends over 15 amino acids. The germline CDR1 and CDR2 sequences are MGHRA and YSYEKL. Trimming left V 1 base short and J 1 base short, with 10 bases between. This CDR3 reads CASSQADWGNTEAFF. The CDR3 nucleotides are TGCGCCAGCAGCCAAGCAGACTGGGGGAACACTGAAGCTTTCTTT.

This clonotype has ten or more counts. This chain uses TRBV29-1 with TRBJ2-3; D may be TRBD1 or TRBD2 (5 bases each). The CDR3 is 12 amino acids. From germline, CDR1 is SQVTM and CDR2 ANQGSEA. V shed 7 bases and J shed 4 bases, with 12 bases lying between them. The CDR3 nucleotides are TGCAGCGGGGAAGGGGACGCAGATACGCAGTATTTT. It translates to CSGEGDADTQYF.

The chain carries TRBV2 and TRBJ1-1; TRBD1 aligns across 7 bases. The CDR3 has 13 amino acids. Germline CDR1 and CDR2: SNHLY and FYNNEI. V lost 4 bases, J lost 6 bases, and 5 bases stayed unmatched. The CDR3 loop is CASSGQGVAEAFF. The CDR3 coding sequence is TGTGCCAGCAGTGGACAGGGTGTTGCTGAAGCTTTCTTT.

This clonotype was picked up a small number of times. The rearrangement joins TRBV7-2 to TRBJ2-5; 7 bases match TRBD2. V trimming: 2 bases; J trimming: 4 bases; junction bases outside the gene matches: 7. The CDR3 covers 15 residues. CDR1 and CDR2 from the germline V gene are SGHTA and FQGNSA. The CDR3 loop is CASSLTGTIRETQYF. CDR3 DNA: TGTGCCAGCAGCTTAACCGGGACTATCCGAGAGACCCAGTACTTC.

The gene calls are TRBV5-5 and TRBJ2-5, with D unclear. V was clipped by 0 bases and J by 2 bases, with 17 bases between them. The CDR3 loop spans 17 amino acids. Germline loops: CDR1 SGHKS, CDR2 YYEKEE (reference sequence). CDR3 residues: CASSLVPSDSNQETQYF. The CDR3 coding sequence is TGTGCCAGCAGCTTGGTTCCCTCCGACTCTAATCAAGAGACCCAGTACTTC.

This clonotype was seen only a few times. The CDR3 nucleotides read TGTGCCAGCAGTTCGGTGAGAGGATCCTACGAGCAGTACTTC. Translation: CASSSVRGSYEQYF. This rearrangement joins TRBV27 to TRBJ2-7; D is unclear. Per germline, CDR1 MNHEY and CDR2 SMNVEV (reference sequence). Trimming shortened V by 4 bases and J by 1 base, and 11 bases separated the two germline ends. The CDR3 covers 14 residues.

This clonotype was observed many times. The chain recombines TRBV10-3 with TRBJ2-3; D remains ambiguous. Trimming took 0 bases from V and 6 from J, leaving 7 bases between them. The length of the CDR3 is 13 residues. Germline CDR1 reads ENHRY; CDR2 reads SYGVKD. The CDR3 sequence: CAISESARDTQYF. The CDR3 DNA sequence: TGTGCCATCAGTGAGTCAGCCCGGGATACGCAGTATTTT.

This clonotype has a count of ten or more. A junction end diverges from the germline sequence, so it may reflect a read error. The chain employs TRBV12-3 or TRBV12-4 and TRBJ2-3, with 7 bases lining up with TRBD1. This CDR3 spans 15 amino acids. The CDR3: CASSFDRASTDTQYF. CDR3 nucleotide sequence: TGTGCCAGCAGTTTTGACAGGGCCAGCACTGATACGCAGTATTTT.

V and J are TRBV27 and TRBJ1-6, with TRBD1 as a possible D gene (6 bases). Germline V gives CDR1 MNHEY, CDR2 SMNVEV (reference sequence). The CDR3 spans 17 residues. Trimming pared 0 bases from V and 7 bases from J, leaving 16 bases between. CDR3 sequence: CASSLSGGTLGNSPLHF. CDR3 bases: TGTGCCAGCAGTTTATCAGGCGGGACATTGGGAAATTCACCCCTCCACTTT.

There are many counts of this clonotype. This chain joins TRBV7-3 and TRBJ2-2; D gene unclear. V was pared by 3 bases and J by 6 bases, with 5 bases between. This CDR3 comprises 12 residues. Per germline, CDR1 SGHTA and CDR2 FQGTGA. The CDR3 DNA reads TGTGCCAGCAGCTTTGGGTCCGGGGAGCTGTTTTTT. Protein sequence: CASSFGSGELFF.

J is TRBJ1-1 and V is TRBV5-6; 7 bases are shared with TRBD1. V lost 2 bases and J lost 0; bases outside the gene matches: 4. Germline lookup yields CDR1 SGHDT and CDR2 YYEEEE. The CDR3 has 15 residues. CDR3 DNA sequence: TGTGCCAGCAGCTTTACAGGGGACTTGAACACTGAAGCTTTCTTT. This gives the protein CASSFTGDLNTEAFF.

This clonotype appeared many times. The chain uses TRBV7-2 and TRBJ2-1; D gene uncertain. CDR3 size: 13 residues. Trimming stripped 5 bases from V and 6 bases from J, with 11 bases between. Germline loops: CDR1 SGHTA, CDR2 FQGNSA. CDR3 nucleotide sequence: TGTGCCAGCAGCCCCCGGTTCCCCAATGAGCAGTTCTTC. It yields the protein CASSPRFPNEQFF.

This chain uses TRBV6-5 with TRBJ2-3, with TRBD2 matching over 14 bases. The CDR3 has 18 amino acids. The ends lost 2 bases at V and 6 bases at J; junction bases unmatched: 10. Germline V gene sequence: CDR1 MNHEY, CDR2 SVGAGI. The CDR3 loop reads CASSYTLGLAGVLDTQYF. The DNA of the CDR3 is TGTGCCAGCAGTTACACCCTGGGACTAGCGGGGGTTCTTGATACGCAGTATTTT.

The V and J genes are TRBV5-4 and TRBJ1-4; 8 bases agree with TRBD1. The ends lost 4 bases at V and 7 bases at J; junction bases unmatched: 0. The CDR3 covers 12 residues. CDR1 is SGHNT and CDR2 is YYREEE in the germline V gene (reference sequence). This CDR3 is CASSGTGEKLFF. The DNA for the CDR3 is TGTGCCAGCAGCGGGACAGGTGAAAAACTGTTTTTT.

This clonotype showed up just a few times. The DNA for the CDR3 is TGTGCCAGCAGCAAGACGAGACAGCCTAATGAAAAACTGTTTTTT. As protein: CASSKTRQPNEKLFF. This rearrangement joins TRBV21-1 to TRBJ1-4; TRBD1 is taken as the D call from the table, unchecked against the DNA. TRBV21-1 is classified as a pseudogene. This CDR3 contains 15 residues.

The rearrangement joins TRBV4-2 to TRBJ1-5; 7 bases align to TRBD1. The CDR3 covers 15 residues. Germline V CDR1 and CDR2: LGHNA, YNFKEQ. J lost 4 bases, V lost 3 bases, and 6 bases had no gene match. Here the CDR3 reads CASSQATGVNQPQHF. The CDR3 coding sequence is TGTGCCAGCAGCCAGGCCACAGGGGTAAATCAGCCCCAGCATTTT.

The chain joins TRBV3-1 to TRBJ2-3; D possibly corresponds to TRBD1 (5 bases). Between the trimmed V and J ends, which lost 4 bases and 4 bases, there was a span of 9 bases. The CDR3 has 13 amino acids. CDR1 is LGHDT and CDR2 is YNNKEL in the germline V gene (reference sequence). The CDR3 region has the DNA TGTGCCAGCAGCCGGCAGACAGCAGATACGCAGTATTTT. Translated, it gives CASSRQTADTQYF.

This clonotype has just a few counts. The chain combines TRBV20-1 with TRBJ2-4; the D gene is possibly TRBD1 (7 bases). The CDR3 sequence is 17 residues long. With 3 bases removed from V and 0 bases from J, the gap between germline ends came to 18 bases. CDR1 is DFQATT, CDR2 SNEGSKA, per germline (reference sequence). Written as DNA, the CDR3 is TGCAGTGCTAGGCCGGCGGGACAGAAAATAGCCAAAAACATTCAGTACTTC. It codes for CSARPAGQKIAKNIQYF.

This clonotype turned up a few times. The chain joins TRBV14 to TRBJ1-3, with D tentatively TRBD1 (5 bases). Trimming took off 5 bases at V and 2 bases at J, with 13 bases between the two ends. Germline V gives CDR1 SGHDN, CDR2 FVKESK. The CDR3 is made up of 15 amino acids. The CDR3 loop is CASSATGSAGNTIYF. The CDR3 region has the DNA TGTGCCAGCAGCGCAACAGGTTCGGCTGGAAACACCATATATTTT.

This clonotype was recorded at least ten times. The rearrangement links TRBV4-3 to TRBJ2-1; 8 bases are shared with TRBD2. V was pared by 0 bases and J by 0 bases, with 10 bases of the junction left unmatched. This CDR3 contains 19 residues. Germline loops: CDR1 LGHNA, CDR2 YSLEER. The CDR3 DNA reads TGCGCCAGCAGCCAAGATGTCAGTAGCGGGGTCTCCTCCTACAATGAGCAGTTCTTC. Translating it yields CASSQDVSSGVSSYNEQFF.

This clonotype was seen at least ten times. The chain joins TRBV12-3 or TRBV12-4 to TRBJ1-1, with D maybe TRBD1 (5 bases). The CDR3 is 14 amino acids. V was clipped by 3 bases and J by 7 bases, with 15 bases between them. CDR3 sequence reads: CASSFGQGPNEAFF. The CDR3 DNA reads TGTGCCAGCAGTTTCGGTCAGGGCCCCAATGAAGCTTTCTTT.

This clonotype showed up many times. DNA of the CDR3: TGTGCCATCAGTTTACTGACTAGCGGGGGGCCGAACACCGGGGAGCTGTTTTTT. The encoded protein is CAISLLTSGGPNTGELFF. V and J are TRBV10-3 and TRBJ2-2; 13 bases align to TRBD2. Trimming removed 5 bases from V and 0 bases from J; junction bases left unmatched: 6. CDR3 size: 18 residues. Germline loops: CDR1 ENHRY, CDR2 SYGVKD.

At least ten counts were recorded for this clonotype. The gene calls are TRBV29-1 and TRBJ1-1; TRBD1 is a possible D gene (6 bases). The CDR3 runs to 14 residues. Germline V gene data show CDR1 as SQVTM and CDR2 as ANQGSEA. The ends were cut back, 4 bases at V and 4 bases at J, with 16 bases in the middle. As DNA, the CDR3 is TGCAGCGTTGTGGTCCGGGGGCTGGGCACTGAAGCTTTCTTT. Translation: CSVVVRGLGTEAFF.

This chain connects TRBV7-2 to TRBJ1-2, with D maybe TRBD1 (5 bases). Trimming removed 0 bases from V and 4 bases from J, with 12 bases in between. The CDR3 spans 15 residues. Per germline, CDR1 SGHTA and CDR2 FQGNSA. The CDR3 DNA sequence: TGTGCCAGCAGCTTAGCGGGGGTAAATTTCTATGGCTACACCTTC. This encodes CASSLAGVNFYGYTF. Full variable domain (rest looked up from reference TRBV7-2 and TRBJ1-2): GAGVSQSPSNKVTEKGKDVELRCDPISGHTALYWYRQSLGQGLEFLIYFQGNSAPDKSGLPSDRFSAERTGGSVSTLTIQRTQQEDSAVYLCASSLAGVNFYGYTFGSGTRLTVV.